The clone carrying this TCR beta chain has just one count. Its cognate antigen is unknown. These data come from a study of lymphopenia after photon versus proton radiotherapy. Broader study findings: Oligoclonal CD8+ Temra expansion after nadir drove photon patients' diversity drop.

The table came from immunoSEQ multiplex PCR; TCRdb's copy has only in-frame clones and leaves some out. The sample contains around 33,000 clones, approximately 92% of which appear only once. The germline V and J ends were trimmed by 0 bases and 0 bases, with 6 bases remaining between them. This CDR3 is 15 amino acids long. Germline V gene sequence: CDR1 KGHSH, CDR2 LQKENI. The sample here was peripheral blood, taken from a patient treated with proton-based radiotherapy. This chain links TRBV18 with TRBJ2-1; no firm D call. The TCR was taken from a woman aged 70-85 years with pancreatic cancer. Some clones in this sample may be carry-over from other donors' samples. The CDR3 loop reads CASSPPLLSYNEQFF. The DNA of the CDR3 is TGTGCCAGCTCACCACCTCTCCTCTCCTACAATGAGCAGTTCTTC.